This TCR beta chain was captured in a study of post-analysis software for immune sequencing data. Findings and caveats of the study: Same-batch preparations were strongly co-clustered by F measure.

Sequencing libraries made from TCR beta cDNA carried unique molecular identifiers. The authors obtained roughly 500,000 cDNA molecules from approximately 1 to 10 million T cells. MiXCR, run by TCRdb on the PCR reads, gives a single entry per CDR3 protein. The top ten clones hold 1.5% to 2% of a sample with about 560,000 distinct CDR3 sequences, about 44% of them seen once. Remarks on this clonotype: What it recognizes is unknown.

Specimen: blood. This clonotype originated in a girl aged 10-17 years with multiple sclerosis.

CDR3 protein: CSARDLKGISGYYEQYF. The CDR3, as DNA: TGCAGTGCTAGAGATCTTAAAGGGATTAGCGGCTATTACGAGCAGTACTTC. The genes are TRBV20-1 and TRBJ2-5; tentative D call: TRBD2 (6 bases). Matching the DNA end better, TRBJ2-7 makes the J call doubtful. The CDR3 is made up of 17 amino acids. Looked up from germline, CDR1 is DFQATT and CDR2 is SNEGSKA (reference sequence).